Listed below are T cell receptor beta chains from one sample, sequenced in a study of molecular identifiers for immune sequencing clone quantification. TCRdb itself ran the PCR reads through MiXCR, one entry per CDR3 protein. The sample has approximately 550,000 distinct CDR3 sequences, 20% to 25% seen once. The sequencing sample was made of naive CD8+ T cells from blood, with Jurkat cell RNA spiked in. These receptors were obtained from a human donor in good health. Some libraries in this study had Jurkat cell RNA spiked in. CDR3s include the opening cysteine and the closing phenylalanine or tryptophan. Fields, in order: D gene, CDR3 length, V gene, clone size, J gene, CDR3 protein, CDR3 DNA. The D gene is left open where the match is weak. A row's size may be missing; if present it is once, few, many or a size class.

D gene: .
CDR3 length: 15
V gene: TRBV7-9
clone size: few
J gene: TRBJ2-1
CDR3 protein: CASSERTVHRAEQFF
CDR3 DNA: TGTGCCAGCAGCGAACGAACAGTACATCGAGCTGAGCAGTTCTTC

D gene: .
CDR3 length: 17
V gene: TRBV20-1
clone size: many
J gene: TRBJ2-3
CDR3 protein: CSAPDPSQGLYTDTQYF
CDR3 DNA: TGCAGTGCCCCAGATCCCTCACAGGGATTATACACAGATACGCAGTATTTT

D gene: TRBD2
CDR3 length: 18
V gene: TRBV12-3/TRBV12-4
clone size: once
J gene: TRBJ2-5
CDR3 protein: CASHGTSGGAEAEETQYF
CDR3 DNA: TGTGCCAGCCATGGGACTAGCGGGGGGGCCGAGGCGGAAGAGACCCAGTACTTC

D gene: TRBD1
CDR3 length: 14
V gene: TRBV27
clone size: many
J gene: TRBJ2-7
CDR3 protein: CASRPGQGAYEQYF
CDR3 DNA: TGTGCCAGCAGACCGGGACAGGGGGCGTACGAGCAGTACTTC

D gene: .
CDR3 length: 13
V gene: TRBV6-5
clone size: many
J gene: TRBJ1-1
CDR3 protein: CASSYQSGSEAFF
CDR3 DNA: TGTGCCAGCAGTTACCAAAGCGGGAGTGAAGCTTTCTTT

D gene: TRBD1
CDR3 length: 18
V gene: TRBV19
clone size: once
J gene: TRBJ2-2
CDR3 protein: CASTIGTGEYGYTGELFF
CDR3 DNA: TGTGCCAGTACGATCGGGACAGGGGAGTATGGATACACCGGGGAGCTGTTTTTT

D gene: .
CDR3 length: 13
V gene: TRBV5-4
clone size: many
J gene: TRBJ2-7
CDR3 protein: CASSWGAGYEQYF
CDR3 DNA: TGTGCCAGCAGCTGGGGGGCTGGCTACGAGCAGTACTTC

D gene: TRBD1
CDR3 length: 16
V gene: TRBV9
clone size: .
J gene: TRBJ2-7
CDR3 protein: CASSYSAGGVGYEQYF
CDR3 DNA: TGTGCCAGCAGCTACTCCGCAGGGGGAGTGGGCTACGAGCAGTACTTC

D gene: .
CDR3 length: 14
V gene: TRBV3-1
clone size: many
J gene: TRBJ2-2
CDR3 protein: CASSHLGDTGELFF
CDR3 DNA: TGTGCCAGCAGCCACCTAGGGGACACCGGGGAGCTGTTTTTT

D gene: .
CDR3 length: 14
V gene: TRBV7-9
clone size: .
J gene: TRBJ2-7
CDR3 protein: CASSPTVSFYEQYF
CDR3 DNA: TGTGCCAGCAGCCCGACCGTATCCTTCTACGAGCAGTACTTC

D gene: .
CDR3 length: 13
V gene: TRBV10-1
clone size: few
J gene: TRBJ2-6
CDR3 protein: CASMPSGANVLTF
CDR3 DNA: TGCGCCAGCATGCCATCTGGGGCCAACGTCCTGACTTTC

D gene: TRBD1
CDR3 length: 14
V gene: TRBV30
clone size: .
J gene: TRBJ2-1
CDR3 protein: CAWRGRGTYNEQFF
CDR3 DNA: TGTGCCTGGAGAGGCAGGGGGACCTACAATGAGCAGTTCTTC

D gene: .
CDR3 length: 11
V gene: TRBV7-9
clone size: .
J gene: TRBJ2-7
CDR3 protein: CASSRTHEQYF
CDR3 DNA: TGTGCCAGCAGCCGCACACACGAGCAGTACTTC

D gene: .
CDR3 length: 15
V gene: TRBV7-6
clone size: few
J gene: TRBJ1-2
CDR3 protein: CASSLDPAGVRGYTF
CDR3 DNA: TGTGCCAGCAGCTTAGACCCGGCAGGGGTCCGTGGCTACACCTTC

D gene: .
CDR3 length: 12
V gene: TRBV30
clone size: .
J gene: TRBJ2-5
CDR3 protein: CAWSPVGWVQYF
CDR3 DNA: TGTGCCTGGAGCCCCGTAGGATGGGTCCAGTACTTC

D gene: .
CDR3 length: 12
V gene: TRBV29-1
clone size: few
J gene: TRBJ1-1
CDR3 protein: CSVFQVNTEAFF
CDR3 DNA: TGCAGCGTCTTTCAGGTGAACACTGAAGCTTTCTTT

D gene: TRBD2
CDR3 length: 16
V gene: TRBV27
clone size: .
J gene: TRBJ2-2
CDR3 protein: CASSLGLAGGVGELVF
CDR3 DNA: TGTGCCAGCAGTTTAGGACTAGCGGGAGGGGTCGGGGAGCTGGTTTTT

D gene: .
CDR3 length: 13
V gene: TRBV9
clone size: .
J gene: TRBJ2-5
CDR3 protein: CASSVGVTETQYF
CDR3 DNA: TGTGCCAGCAGCGTAGGAGTTACTGAGACCCAGTACTTC

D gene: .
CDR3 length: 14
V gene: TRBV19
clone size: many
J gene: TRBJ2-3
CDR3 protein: CASKGDYFPDTQYF
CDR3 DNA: TGTGCCAGTAAGGGGGACTACTTTCCAGATACGCAGTATTTT

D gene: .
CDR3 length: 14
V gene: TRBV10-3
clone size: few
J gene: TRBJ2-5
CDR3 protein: CAISESVGVETQYF
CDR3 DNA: TGTGCCATCAGTGAGTCGGTCGGGGTAGAGACCCAGTACTTC

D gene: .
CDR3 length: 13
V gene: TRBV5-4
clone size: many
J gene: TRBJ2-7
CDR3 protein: CASSPKDSYEQYF
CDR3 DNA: TGTGCCAGCAGCCCCAAAGACTCCTACGAGCAGTACTTC

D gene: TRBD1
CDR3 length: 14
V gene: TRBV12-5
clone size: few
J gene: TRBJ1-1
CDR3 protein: CASGTGTENTEAFF
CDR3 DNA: TGTGCTAGTGGAACCGGGACAGAGAACACTGAAGCTTTCTTT

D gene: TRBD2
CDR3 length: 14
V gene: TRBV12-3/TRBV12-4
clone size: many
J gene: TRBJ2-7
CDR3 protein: CASSPSGSTYEQYF
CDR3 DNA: TGTGCCAGCAGTCCTAGCGGATCTACCTACGAGCAGTACTTC

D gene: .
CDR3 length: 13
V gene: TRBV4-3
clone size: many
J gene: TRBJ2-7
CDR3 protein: CASSSGSGREQYF
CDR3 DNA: TGCGCCAGCAGCTCCGGCAGCGGGCGCGAGCAGTACTTC

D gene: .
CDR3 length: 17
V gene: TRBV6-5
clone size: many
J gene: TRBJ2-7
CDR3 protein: CASISLGAHDTPYEQYF
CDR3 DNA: TGTGCCAGCATTTCACTGGGGGCGCATGATACCCCCTACGAGCAGTACTTC

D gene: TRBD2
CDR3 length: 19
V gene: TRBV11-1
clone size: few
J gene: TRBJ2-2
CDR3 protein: CASSAGTSGSVGVSGELFF
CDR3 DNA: TGTGCCAGCAGCGCCGGGACTAGCGGGAGCGTGGGGGTGTCCGGGGAGCTGTTTTTT

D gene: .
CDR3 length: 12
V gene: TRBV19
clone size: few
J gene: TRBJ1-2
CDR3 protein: CASTGTAYGYTF
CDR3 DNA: TGTGCCAGTACCGGGACCGCGTATGGCTACACCTTC

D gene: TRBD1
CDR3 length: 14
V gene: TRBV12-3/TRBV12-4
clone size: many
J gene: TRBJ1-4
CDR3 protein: CASSLPGQVEKLFF
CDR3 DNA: TGTGCCAGCAGTTTACCGGGACAGGTAGAAAAACTGTTTTTT

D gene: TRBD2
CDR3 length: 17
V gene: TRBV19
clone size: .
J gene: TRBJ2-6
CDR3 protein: CARSIDLGGTGANVLTF
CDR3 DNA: TGTGCCCGTAGTATAGATTTGGGGGGGACTGGGGCCAACGTCCTGACTTTC

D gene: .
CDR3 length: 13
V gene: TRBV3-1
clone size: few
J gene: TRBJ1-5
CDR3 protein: CASSESAYQPQHF
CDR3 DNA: TGTGCCAGCAGCGAGTCAGCCTATCAGCCCCAGCATTTT

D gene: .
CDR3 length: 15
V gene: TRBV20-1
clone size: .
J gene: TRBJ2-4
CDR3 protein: CSARTQEGAKNTQYF
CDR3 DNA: TGCAGTGCTAGAACCCAGGAGGGAGCCAAAAACACTCAGTACTTC

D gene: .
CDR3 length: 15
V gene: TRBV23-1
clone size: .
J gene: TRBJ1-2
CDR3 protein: CAGSQSAGRSYGYTF
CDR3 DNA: TGCGCCGGCAGTCAATCGGCAGGGAGGAGTTATGGCTACACCTTC

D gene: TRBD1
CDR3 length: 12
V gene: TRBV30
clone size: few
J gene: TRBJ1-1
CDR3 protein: CAWSLQGAEAFF
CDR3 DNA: TGTGCCTGGAGTCTTCAGGGGGCTGAAGCTTTCTTT

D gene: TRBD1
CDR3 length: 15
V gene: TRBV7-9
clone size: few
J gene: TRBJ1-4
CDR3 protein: CASSQGQGAPSRVFF
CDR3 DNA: TGTGCCAGCAGCCAGGGACAGGGGGCCCCATCACGGGTGTTTTTT

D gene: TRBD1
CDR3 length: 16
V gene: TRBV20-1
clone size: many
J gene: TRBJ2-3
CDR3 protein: CSARSSRQGVSDTQYF
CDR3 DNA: TGCAGTGCTAGATCATCCAGGCAGGGGGTTTCAGATACGCAGTATTTT

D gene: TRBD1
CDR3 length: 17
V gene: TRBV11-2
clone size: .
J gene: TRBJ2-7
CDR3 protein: CASSFGSPGQGTYEQYF
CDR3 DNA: TGTGCCAGCAGCTTCGGGAGTCCGGGACAGGGGACCTACGAGCAGTACTTC

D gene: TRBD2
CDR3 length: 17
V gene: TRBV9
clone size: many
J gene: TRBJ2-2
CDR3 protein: CASSVGRTSGYTGELFF
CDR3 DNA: TGTGCCAGCAGCGTAGGGAGGACTAGCGGTTACACCGGGGAGCTGTTTTTT

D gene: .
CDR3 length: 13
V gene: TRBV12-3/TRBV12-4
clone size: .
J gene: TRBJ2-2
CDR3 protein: CASSSVGTGELFF
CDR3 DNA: TGTGCCAGCAGTTCGGTCGGCACCGGGGAGCTGTTTTTT

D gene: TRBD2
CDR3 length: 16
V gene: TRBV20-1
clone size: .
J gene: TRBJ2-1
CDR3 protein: CSASGPASGILNEQFF
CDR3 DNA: TGCAGTGCTAGCGGTCCGGCTAGCGGCATTTTGAATGAGCAGTTCTTC

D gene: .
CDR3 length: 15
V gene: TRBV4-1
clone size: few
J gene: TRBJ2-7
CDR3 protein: CASSQAYRVTYEQYF
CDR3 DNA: TGCGCCAGCAGCCAAGCCTATAGGGTTACCTACGAGCAGTACTTC

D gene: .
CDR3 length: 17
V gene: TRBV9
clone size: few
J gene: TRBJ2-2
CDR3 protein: CASSGLGTQGPSGELFF
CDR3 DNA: TGTGCCAGCAGCGGGCTCGGGACCCAGGGGCCGTCCGGGGAGCTGTTTTTT

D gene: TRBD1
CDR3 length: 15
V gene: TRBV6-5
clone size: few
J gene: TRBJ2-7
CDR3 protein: CASSYGGQGSDEQYF
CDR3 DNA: TGTGCCAGCAGTTACGGGGGACAGGGAAGCGACGAGCAGTACTTC